Following are 18 T cell receptor beta chains from one sample sequenced in a study of T cell responses to AZD1222 COVID-19 vaccine. Some clones are missing from TCRdb's copy, which holds only in-frame ones; the method was immunoSEQ multiplex PCR. Altogether about 100,000 clones are present, about 88% being singletons, with the ten largest covering approximately 5%. The input for sequencing was peripheral blood, taken on day 0 of AZD1222 vaccination. These receptors were obtained from an adult in good health.

The V and J genes are TRBV12-5 and TRBJ1-1; TRBD1 aligns across 11 bases. The CDR3 length is 16 residues. CDR1 is LGHNT and CDR2 is FRNRAP in the germline V gene. The ends lost 3 bases at V and 0 bases at J; junction bases unmatched: 3. CDR3 sequence reads: CASGFGTGGMNTEAFF. In DNA form, the CDR3 reads TGTGCTAGTGGTTTTGGGACAGGGGGTATGAACACTGAAGCTTTCTTT.

Here the CDR3 DNA reads TGTGCCAGCAGCCGGACAGGGGACAATCAGCCCCAGCATTTT. Protein sequence: CASSRTGDNQPQHF. The chain has TRBV6-5 and TRBJ1-5; 9 bases are a match to TRBD1. The CDR3 is 14 residues long. Germline V gene lookup returns CDR1 MNHEY and CDR2 SVGAGI. Trimming took 6 bases from V and 3 from J; bases not matched to a gene: 3.

V and J are TRBV7-8 and TRBJ1-5; D not certain. V lost 2 bases and J 0 bases, leaving 8 bases between the germline ends. Germline-derived CDR1 and CDR2 are SGHVS and FQNEAQ. The CDR3 covers 15 residues. The CDR3 loop reads CASSLNPDSNQPQHF. Here the CDR3 DNA reads TGTGCCAGCAGCTTAAATCCTGATAGCAATCAGCCCCAGCATTTT. Based on the CDR3 plus reference TRBV7-8 and TRBJ1-5, the full variable domain is GAGVSQSPRYKVAKRGQDVALRCDPISGHVSLFWYQQALGQGPEFLTYFQNEAQLDKSGLPSDRFFAERPEGSVSTLKIQRTQQEDSAVYLCASSLNPDSNQPQHFGDGTRLSIL.

The gene calls are TRBV3-1 (or the pseudogene TRBV3-2) and TRBJ1-6, with D possibly matching TRBD1 (5 bases). Germline V gene lookup returns CDR1 LGHDT and CDR2 YNNKEL (reference sequence). Trimming took off 4 bases at V and 6 bases at J, with 10 bases between the two ends. The CDR3 spans 14 residues. For the CDR3, the DNA is TGTGCCAGCAGCCCGGGGACCGCTAATTCACCCCTCCACTTT. Its translation is CASSPGTANSPLHF.

The chain uses TRBV30 and TRBJ1-1; the D gene is possibly TRBD1 (6 bases). The length of the CDR3 is 13 residues. V was clipped by 6 bases and J by 6 bases, with 17 bases between them. Looked up from germline, CDR1 is GTSNPN and CDR2 is SVGIG (reference sequence). CDR3 nucleotide sequence: TGTGCCTGCCCGGGGGCACAAGGGGCTGAAGCTTTCTTT. Translated, it gives CACPGAQGAEAFF.

The chain has TRBV5-1 and TRBJ2-1; D is possibly TRBD1 (6 bases). Trimming stripped 0 bases from V and 2 bases from J, with 12 bases between. The CDR3 runs to 16 residues. Per germline, CDR1 SGHRS and CDR2 YFSETQ. The CDR3 coding sequence is TGCGCCAGCAGCTTGGGACAGGTTGGGGCCTACAATGAGCAGTTCTTC. Its translation: CASSLGQVGAYNEQFF.

The V gene is TRBV7-3, the J gene TRBJ2-1; 12 bases match TRBD2. The CDR3 extends over 16 amino acids. Germline V gives CDR1 SGHTA, CDR2 FQGTGA. V trimming: 3 bases; J trimming: 10 bases; junction bases outside the gene matches: 10. CDR3 amino acids: CASSFGTSGRPGEQFF. CDR3 nucleotides: TGTGCCAGCAGCTTTGGGACTAGCGGGCGTCCGGGGGAGCAGTTCTTC.

The chain couples TRBV15 to TRBJ1-4, with D hard to call. From germline, CDR1 is LNHNV and CDR2 YYDKDF (reference sequence). With 2 bases removed from V and 2 bases from J, the gap between germline ends came to 12 bases. There are 16 residues in the CDR3. CDR3 sequence reads: CATSRQSVVTNEKLFF. The DNA of the CDR3 is TGTGCCACCAGCAGACAGTCGGTAGTGACTAATGAAAAACTGTTTTTT.

The V call is TRBV7-2, the J call TRBJ1-5, with 9 bases identical to TRBD1. Germline V gene sequence: CDR1 SGHTA, CDR2 FQGNSA. V trimming: 4 bases; J trimming: 2 bases; junction bases outside the gene matches: 9. This CDR3 contains 17 residues. CDR3 nucleotides: TGTGCCAGCAGCTCGCCCAACAGGGGGCCTGGCAATCAGCCCCAGCATTTT. Its protein is CASSSPNRGPGNQPQHF.

J is TRBJ2-1 and V is TRBV28; the D gene could be TRBD1 or TRBD2 (7 bases each). This CDR3 comprises 16 residues. From germline, CDR1 is MDHEN and CDR2 SYDVKM. Deletions cut 7 bases from V and 8 bases from J, with 24 bases between. The CDR3 bases are TGTGCCAGCAATCTCCCCAGGGGGGGGGCCGGGTATGAGCAGTTCTTC. Translated, it gives CASNLPRGGAGYEQFF.

V is TRBV27 and J is TRBJ1-6, with 8 positions matching TRBD1. V trimming: 8 bases; J trimming: 3 bases; junction bases outside the gene matches: 6. There are 15 residues in the CDR3. Germline V gives CDR1 MNHEY, CDR2 SMNVEV (reference sequence). The CDR3 DNA sequence: TGTGCCAGCGCAGGGGGCGATCTCTATAATTCACCCCTCCACTTT. Residues: CASAGGDLYNSPLHF.

This rearrangement joins TRBV2 to TRBJ1-2, with TRBD1 as a possible D gene (5 bases). The CDR3 is made up of 13 amino acids. Germline V lookup: CDR1 SNHLY, CDR2 FYNNEI. V lost 4 bases to trimming and J lost 2 bases, with 8 bases between them. This chain's CDR3 is CASSVRDNYGYTF. CDR3 coding DNA: TGTGCCAGCAGTGTCCGGGACAACTATGGCTACACCTTC.

V gene TRBV7-3 combines with J gene TRBJ1-1, with D possibly being TRBD1 (5 bases). The CDR3 has 14 residues. The germline V gene encodes CDR1 SGHTA and CDR2 FQGTGA. With 2 bases removed from V and 4 bases from J, the gap between germline ends came to 11 bases. CDR3 sequence: CASSLGGASTEAFF. CDR3 nucleotides: TGTGCCAGCAGCTTAGGAGGGGCTTCCACTGAAGCTTTCTTT.

The rearrangement joins TRBV6-5 to TRBJ1-4; a weak D match, TRBD1 (6 bases). V was pared by 5 bases and J by 8 bases, with 18 bases between. The germline V gene encodes CDR1 MNHEY and CDR2 SVGAGI. This CDR3 is 15 amino acids long. The CDR3 protein is CASSRSQGREEKLFF. CDR3 nucleotide sequence: TGTGCCAGCAGTCGCAGCCAGGGGAGAGAAGAAAAACTGTTTTTT.

This clone has just one count. This chain joins TRBV6-2 or TRBV6-3 and TRBJ1-1; TRBD1 is a possible D gene (5 bases). Germline CDR1 reads MNHEY; CDR2 reads SVGEGT. Trimming cost V 5 bases and J 7 bases, with 11 bases left between them. CDR3 length: 12 residues. DNA for the CDR3: TGTGCCAGCAGTCCCACAGGTAATGAAGCTTTCTTT. Amino acid sequence: CASSPTGNEAFF.

The V call is TRBV19, the J call TRBJ2-7; 8 nucleotides agree with TRBD1. Germline V gene lookup returns CDR1 LNHDA and CDR2 SQIVND (reference sequence). The CDR3 contains 13 residues. The junction had 5 bases not matched to a gene; V was cut back by 4 bases and J by 6 bases. The CDR3 nucleotides are TGTGCCAGTAGTACGACGGACAGGGTCGAGCAGTACTTC. Translated: CASSTTDRVEQYF.

The gene calls are TRBV29-1 and TRBJ2-4, with 7 bases fitting TRBD2. Looked up from germline, CDR1 is SQVTM and CDR2 is ANQGSEA. V was pared by 7 bases and J by 9 bases, with 9 bases of the junction left unmatched. This CDR3 is built from 12 residues. CDR3 amino acids: CSGGEGNGIQYF. The CDR3 region has the DNA TGCAGCGGCGGGGAGGGAAACGGCATTCAGTACTTC.

The chain is built from TRBV7-8 and TRBJ2-5; D may be TRBD2 (5 bases). This CDR3 region has 13 residues. CDR1 is SGHVS and CDR2 is FQNEAQ in the germline V gene. Trimming removed 3 bases from V and 4 bases from J, with 9 bases in between. CDR3 in amino acids: CASSLRERETQYF. DNA for the CDR3: TGTGCCAGCAGCTTGAGGGAGAGAGAGACCCAGTACTTC.